This T cell receptor (beta chain) was obtained from a study of T cells in Graves' hyperthyroidism and ophthalmopathy. Study findings and constraints: A 13 V-J model separated ophthalmopathy from stable hyperthyroidism.

Germline V CDR1 and CDR2: ENHRY, SYGVKD. V was pared by 7 bases and J by 4 bases, with 10 bases between. This CDR3 is built from 13 residues. Reasons for excluding patients were uncontrolled infection, other autoimmune disease, pregnancy or lactation. Researchers amplified the TCR beta CDR3 regions from RNA transcripts. The HTBI primer set served for first-round RT-PCR of the TCR CDR3. One entry per CDR3 protein results from TCRdb running MiXCR on the multiplex PCR reads. The sample contains 200,000 to 250,000 distinct CDR3 sequences, roughly a sixth of which appear only once. This clonotype was recorded at least ten times. Its antigen is undetermined.

The receptor's source is a woman in her 50s with Graves' hyperthyroidism. V is TRBV10-3 and J is TRBJ1-4, with D tentatively TRBD1 (6 bases). Sequencing input: blood. The DNA for the CDR3 is TGTGCCATCAACAGGGATCTTAATGAAAAACTGTTTTTT. Amino acids: CAINRDLNEKLFF.